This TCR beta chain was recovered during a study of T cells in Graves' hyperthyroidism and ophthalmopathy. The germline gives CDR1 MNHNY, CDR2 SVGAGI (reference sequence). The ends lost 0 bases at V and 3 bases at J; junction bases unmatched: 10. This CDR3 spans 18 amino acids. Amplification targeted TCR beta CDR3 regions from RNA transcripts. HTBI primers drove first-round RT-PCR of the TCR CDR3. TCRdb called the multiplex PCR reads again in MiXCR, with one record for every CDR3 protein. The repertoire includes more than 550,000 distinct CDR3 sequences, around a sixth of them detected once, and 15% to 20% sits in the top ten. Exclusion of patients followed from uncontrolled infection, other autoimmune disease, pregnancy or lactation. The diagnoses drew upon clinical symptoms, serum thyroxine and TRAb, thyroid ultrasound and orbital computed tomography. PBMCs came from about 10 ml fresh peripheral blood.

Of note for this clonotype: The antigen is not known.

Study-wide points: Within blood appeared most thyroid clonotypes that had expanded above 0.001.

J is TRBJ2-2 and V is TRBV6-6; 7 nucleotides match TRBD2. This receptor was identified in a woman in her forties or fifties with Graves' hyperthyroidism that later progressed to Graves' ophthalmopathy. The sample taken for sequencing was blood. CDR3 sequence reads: CASSYSIGFGGDTGELFF. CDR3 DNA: TGTGCCAGCAGTTACTCCATAGGATTTGGGGGGGACACCGGGGAGCTGTTTTTT.